Listed below are T cell receptor beta chains from one sample, sequenced in a study of monozygotic twins with cystic fibrosis. Some clones are missing from TCRdb's copy, which holds only in-frame ones; the method was immunoSEQ multiplex PCR. The sample shows 8,000 to 10,000 clones, about 91% of them seen only once. Sequenced input: blood. The receptors here all came from a boy younger than 10 with cystic fibrosis. Each CDR3 is given with its conserved first and last residue. The order of the fields is J gene, V gene, D gene, clone size, CDR3 protein, CDR3 DNA. The D gene is left open where the match is weak. The size field is filled for only some rows; it gives once, few, many or a size class.

J: TRBJ1-6
V: TRBV2
D: .
size: few
CDR3: CASSEKMVAYNSPLHF
DNA: TGTGCCAGCAGTGAAAAGATGGTGGCCTATAATTCACCCCTCCACTTT

J: TRBJ1-2
V: TRBV7-8
D: .
size: .
CDR3: CASSQEARAVSGYTF
DNA: TGTGCCAGCAGCCAAGAGGCCAGGGCCGTGAGTGGCTACACCTTC

J: TRBJ1-6
V: TRBV19
D: .
size: .
CDR3: CASSIVKRVNSPLHF
DNA: TGTGCCAGTAGTATCGTGAAACGGGTTAATTCACCCCTCCACTTT

J: TRBJ1-3
V: TRBV7-9
D: .
size: .
CDR3: CASSLGVAIYF
DNA: TGTGCCAGCAGCTTAGGTGTCGCCATATATTTT

J: TRBJ2-2
V: TRBV4-1
D: .
size: .
CDR3: CASSQENLANTGELFF
DNA: TGCGCCAGCAGCCAGGAAAACCTAGCAAACACCGGGGAGCTGTTTTTT

J: TRBJ2-7
V: TRBV6-6
D: .
size: .
CDR3: CASSQSEQYF
DNA: TGTGCCAGCAGCCAGTCAGAGCAGTACTTC

J: TRBJ2-1
V: TRBV4-2
D: .
size: .
CDR3: CASSQDAYEQFF
DNA: TGTGCCAGCAGCCAAGACGCTTATGAGCAGTTCTTC

J: TRBJ2-1
V: TRBV29-1
D: .
size: .
CDR3: CSVEGALASSYNEQFF
DNA: TGCAGCGTTGAAGGGGCGCTAGCAAGCTCCTACAATGAGCAGTTCTTC

J: TRBJ2-1
V: TRBV6-6
D: .
size: .
CDR3: CASSRSDEQFF
DNA: TGTGCCAGCAGCCGGTCTGATGAGCAGTTCTTC

J: TRBJ1-1
V: TRBV2
D: .
size: .
CDR3: CASSWNTEAFF
DNA: TGTGCCAGCAGTTGGAACACTGAAGCTTTCTTT